One sample yielded the 3 T cell receptor beta chains listed below, sequenced in a study of Ad26.COV2.S vaccination and SARS-CoV-2 variants. Treatment denoted: approximately 18 received Ad26.COV2.S at low or high dose, single or two shots; about 5 received placebo; per-sample allocation not given. The investigators took samples on day 63 after the first vaccine or placebo injection. Data came from immunoSEQ multiplex PCR; TCRdb stores just in-frame clones and leaves some out. The sample records about 460,000 clones, roughly nine tenths being singletons. The material sequenced was peripheral blood, taken in a trial of Ad26.COV2.S vaccine versus placebo. The receptors here all came from a person aged 18 to 59 who received the Ad26.COV2.S COVID-19 vaccine or a placebo.

V and J are TRBV9 and TRBJ1-5; 9 positions agree with TRBD1. Trimming at V came to 4 bases and at J to 6 bases, leaving 8 bases not matched to a gene. Germline lookup yields CDR1 SGDLS and CDR2 YYNGEE. The CDR3 runs to 15 residues. The CDR3, as DNA: TGTGCCAGCAGCCTCGGAGGGGGACAGGGTCAGCCCCAGCATTTT. It yields the protein CASSLGGGQGQPQHF. Based on the CDR3 plus reference TRBV9 and TRBJ1-5, the full variable domain is DSGVTQTPKHLITATGQRVTLRCSPRSGDLSVYWYQQSLDQGLQFLIQYYNGEERAKGNILERFSAQQFPDLHSELNLSSLELGDSALYFCASSLGGGQGQPQHFGDGTRLSIL.

This rearrangement joins TRBV6-1 to TRBJ2-5, with 10 bases lining up with TRBD2. J gave up 3 bases and V 3 bases, and 4 bases lay outside the gene matches. Per germline, CDR1 MNHNS and CDR2 SASEGT. There are 15 residues in the CDR3. CDR3 loop: CASSDRTSGKETQYF. For the CDR3, the DNA is TGTGCCAGCAGTGATAGGACTAGCGGAAAAGAGACCCAGTACTTC.

The CDR3 here is CASSESGDRASYF. The CDR3 nucleotides are TGCGCCAGCAGTGAGTCCGGGGACAGGGCGTCGTATTTT. This chain joins TRBV10-1 and TRBJ2-3; 9 nucleotides line up with TRBD1. This CDR3 contains 13 residues. V was pared by 0 bases and J by 14 bases, with 6 bases of the junction left unmatched. The germline gives CDR1 WNHNN, CDR2 SYGVQD (reference sequence).